The TCR beta chain under discussion was sequenced for a study of blood T cell repertoires in COVID-19. Some clones are missing from TCRdb's copy, which holds only in-frame ones; the method was immunoSEQ multiplex PCR. The sample carries hundreds of thousands of clones, roughly 90% recorded once. Trimming at V came to 1 base and at J to 2 bases, leaving 4 bases not matched to a gene. This CDR3 spans 16 amino acids. Germline CDR1 SGHNT, CDR2 YENEEA. The sequenced sample was peripheral blood. The clonotype originates from a woman in her thirties with active or convalescent COVID-19. The chain couples TRBV11-3 to TRBJ2-2, with 7 bases identical to TRBD2. The CDR3 DNA follows: TGTGCCAGCAGCTTAGCCTCTAGCGGCAACACCGGGGAGCTGTTTTTT. This translates into CASSLASSGNTGELFF.